The 27 T cell receptor beta chains in this list originate from one sample, sequenced in a study of shared clonotypes between healthy human individuals. Sequencing was performed with immunoSEQ multiplex PCR; in TCRdb, only in-frame clones are kept and a portion is missing. The data hold some 790,000 clones, with just under 75% observed a single time. The sequenced material came from memory CD4+ T cells sorted from blood. Subset of the sample: CD45RA-negative fraction. The source is a woman in her 30s in good health.

This clone was recorded only once. This chain links TRBV7-9 with TRBJ1-2; D is undetermined. The CDR3 runs 14 residues. Between the trimmed V and J ends, which lost 0 bases and 8 bases, there was a span of 13 bases. CDR1 is SEHNR, CDR2 FQNEAQ, per germline (reference sequence). The CDR3 DNA is TGTGCCAGCAGCTTAGCAGGAGGCGACCAGGGCTACACCTTC. Protein: CASSLAGGDQGYTF.

The V call is TRBV28, the J call TRBJ2-7; D gene unclear. This CDR3 has 11 amino acids. V lost 4 bases to trimming and J lost 4 bases, with 5 bases between them. CDR1 and CDR2 from the germline V gene are MDHEN and SYDVKM. The CDR3: CASSWAYEQYF. The CDR3 DNA follows: TGTGCCAGCAGTTGGGCATACGAGCAGTACTTC.

The chain uses TRBV9 and TRBJ2-1; weak D call: TRBD2 (6 bases). CDR1 SGDLS and CDR2 YYNGEE come from the germline V gene. CDR3 length: 16 residues. The V end lost 0 bases, the J end lost 3 bases, and 13 bases lay between the germline ends. The CDR3 nucleotides read TGTGCCAGCAGCGTAGGGGGCGGGATCATCTACAATGAGCAGTTCTTC. Residues: CASSVGGGIIYNEQFF.

This clone was seen only a few times. J is TRBJ1-1 and V is TRBV18; 8 bases match TRBD1. There are 16 residues in the CDR3. Germline V lookup: CDR1 KGHSH, CDR2 LQKENI. Losses at the gene ends were 3 bases for V and 6 bases for J; bases not matched to a gene: 12. Here the CDR3 reads CASSPRLGDRHSEAFF. CDR3 DNA sequence: TGTGCCAGCTCACCGCGGCTTGGGGACAGGCACTCTGAAGCTTTCTTT. The variable domain in full, completed from reference TRBV18 and TRBJ1-1, reads NAGVMQNPRHLVRRRGQEARLRCSPMKGHSHVYWYRQLPEEGLKFMVYLQKENIIDESGMPKERFSAEFPKEGPSILRIQQVVRGDSAAYFCASSPRLGDRHSEAFFGQGTRLTVV.

The chain has TRBV6-5 and TRBJ2-5; TRBD1 or TRBD2 may be the D gene (5 bases each). CDR3 length: 14 amino acids. With 6 bases removed from V and 1 base from J, the gap between germline ends came to 12 bases. The V gene's germline CDR1 is MNHEY and CDR2 SVGAGI. The CDR3 DNA reads as TGTGCCAGCAGACTAGGGACGGTCCAAGAGACCCAGTACTTC. This gives the protein CASRLGTVQETQYF.

V gene TRBV20-1 combines with J gene TRBJ2-5; tentatively, D is TRBD2 (6 bases). The tail of the sequence fits TRBJ2-7 better, so the J call may be wrong. Per the germline V gene, CDR1 is DFQATT and CDR2 is SNEGSKA (reference sequence). This CDR3 region has 11 residues. DNA of the CDR3: TGCAGTGCTAGCGGGAGCTACGAGCAGTACTTC. Protein sequence: CSASGSYEQYF.

The chain links TRBV2 to TRBJ2-3, with 7 nucleotides matching TRBD2. CDR1 is SNHLY, CDR2 FYNNEI, per germline. This CDR3 region has 13 residues. Unmatched junction bases numbered 1, after V lost 5 bases and J lost 2 bases. The CDR3 here is CASSQRDTDTQYF. The CDR3 DNA reads TGTGCCAGCAGTCAGCGGGACACAGATACGCAGTATTTT.

The CDR3 DNA follows: TGCGCCAGCAGTTCTCTCGGAATAATTGAAGCTTTCTTT. This gives the protein CASSSLGIIEAFF. This chain uses TRBV5-1 with TRBJ1-1; D is unclear. CDR3 length: 13 amino acids. Deletions cut 5 bases from V and 7 bases from J, with 15 bases between. The germline V gene encodes CDR1 SGHRS and CDR2 YFSETQ.

The chain recombines TRBV2 with TRBJ2-1; 7 bases are shared with TRBD1. The CDR3 runs 16 residues. With 8 bases clipped from V and 6 bases from J, the junction kept 16 bases outside the gene matches. From germline, CDR1 is SNHLY and CDR2 FYNNEI. Here the CDR3 DNA reads TGTGCCAGCTCCCCGGGGCCGGGACAGATCCCCAATGAGCAGTTCTTC. As protein: CASSPGPGQIPNEQFF.

Here the CDR3 reads CASSYSRSANYGYTF. Written as DNA, the CDR3 is TGTGCCAGCAGTTACTCGCGAAGTGCAAACTATGGCTACACCTTC. The J gene is TRBJ1-2, the V gene TRBV6-5; D not certain. Per germline, CDR1 MNHEY and CDR2 SVGAGI. CDR3 length: 15 amino acids. V was pared by 0 bases and J by 2 bases, with 10 bases between.

This clone was observed a single time. The sample carries other DNA sequences with the same CDR3. The V and J genes are TRBV6-1 and TRBJ1-1; TRBD1 is a possible D gene (5 bases). The V end was cut by 3 bases, the J end by 5 bases, with 7 bases between. Germline CDR1 MNHNS, CDR2 SASEGT. The CDR3 sequence is 12 residues long. The CDR3 sequence is CASSDRVTEAFF. DNA for the CDR3: TGTGCCAGCAGTGACAGGGTGACTGAAGCTTTCTTT.

The DNA of the CDR3 is TGTGCCAGCAGCTTGACAGGGTTCTCAGAGACCCAGTACTTC. Protein sequence: CASSLTGFSETQYF. The V call is TRBV7-6, the J call TRBJ2-5; 7 nucleotides match TRBD1. Germline CDR1 SGHVS, CDR2 FNYEAQ. With V trimmed by 3 bases and J by 4 bases, 5 bases remained unmatched. The CDR3 consists of 14 residues.

V usage is TRBV20-1 and J usage is TRBJ2-7; 7 bases fit TRBD2. Germline CDR1 and CDR2: DFQATT and SNEGSKA (reference sequence). The CDR3 length is 10 residues. V was clipped by 6 bases and J by 5 bases; unmatched bases: 1. The CDR3 is CSAGGNEQYF. For the CDR3, the DNA is TGCAGTGCGGGGGGGAACGAGCAGTACTTC.

This chain connects TRBV5-1 to TRBJ1-6; 10 bases line up with TRBD1. With V trimmed by 1 base and J by 0 bases, 4 bases remained unmatched. The CDR3 length is 18 residues. CDR1 is SGHRS, CDR2 YFSETQ, per germline. CDR3 residues: CASSLLGTGASYNSPLHF. CDR3 DNA: TGCGCCAGCAGCTTGCTCGGGACAGGGGCCTCCTATAATTCACCCCTCCACTTT.

This clone was seen only a few times. This chain links TRBV10-1 with TRBJ2-1; the D is unclear. Germline assignment: CDR1 WNHNN and CDR2 SYGVQD (reference sequence). The CDR3 is 15 residues long. Trimming shortened V by 5 bases and J by 2 bases, and 13 bases separated the two germline ends. This CDR3 is CASSPKQGPYNEQFF. For the CDR3, the DNA is TGCGCCAGCAGTCCTAAGCAAGGCCCCTACAATGAGCAGTTCTTC.

This rearrangement joins TRBV7-2 to TRBJ2-7; D not certain. V dropped 5 bases and J dropped 3 bases, with 8 bases sitting between them. There are 12 residues in the CDR3. Per germline, CDR1 SGHTA and CDR2 FQGNSA. CDR3 region: CASSSSRYEQYF. DNA for the CDR3: TGTGCCAGCAGCAGTAGTCGCTACGAGCAGTACTTC.

J is TRBJ2-5 and V is TRBV11-3; unclear D gene. The CDR3 totals 13 residues. The germline V gene has CDR1 SGHNT and CDR2 YENEEA. Trimming left V 0 bases short and J 5 bases short, with 7 bases between. The CDR3 is CASSLDSRETQYF. The CDR3 region has the DNA TGTGCCAGCAGCTTAGACAGCCGGGAGACCCAGTACTTC. Variable domain in full (rest from reference TRBV11-3 and TRBJ2-5): EAGVVQSPRYKIIEKKQPVAFWCNPISGHNTLYWYLQNLGQGPELLIRYENEEAVDDSQLPKDRFSAERLKGVDSTLKIQPAELGDSAVYLCASSLDSRETQYFGPGTRLLVL.

V and J are TRBV4-2 and TRBJ2-7; D call uncertain. Trimming cost V 1 base and J 12 bases, with 16 bases left between them. The length of the CDR3 is 13 residues. Per the germline V gene, CDR1 is LGHNA and CDR2 is YNFKEQ. In DNA, the CDR3 is TGTGCCAGCAGCCAAGTGGGCGGCCCTGGCGTGTACTTC. Its translation is CASSQVGGPGVYF.

V usage is TRBV11-2 and J usage is TRBJ2-5; unclear D gene. CDR1 is SGHAT and CDR2 is FQNNGV in the germline V gene. The CDR3 covers 15 residues. Deletions cut 10 bases from V and 5 bases from J, with 23 bases between. Here the CDR3 DNA reads TGTGCCACCCTCTCTACGGCTAGAAGTACCGAGACCCAGTACTTC. This translates into CATLSTARSTETQYF.

This clone was observed at least ten times. The chain links TRBV19 to TRBJ2-1, with TRBD2 as a possible D gene (5 bases). V dropped 8 bases and J dropped 3 bases, with 14 bases sitting between them. This CDR3 is 14 amino acids long. CDR1 and CDR2 from the germline V gene are LNHDA and SQIVND (reference sequence). The CDR3 DNA reads as TGTGCCAGTGAAAGCGGTTACGACTACAATGAGCAGTTCTTC. It specifies CASESGYDYNEQFF. Full variable domain (rest looked up from reference TRBV19 and TRBJ2-1): DGGITQSPKYLFRKEGQNVTLSCEQNLNHDAMYWYRQDPGQGLRLIYYSQIVNDFQKGDIAEGYSVSREKKESFPLTVTSAQKNPTAFYLCASESGYDYNEQFFGPGTRLTVL.

This clone was counted between two and nine times. V and J are TRBV28 and TRBJ1-2; D remains ambiguous. The V and J ends lost 10 bases and 2 bases respectively, with 8 bases between them. Germline CDR1 and CDR2: MDHEN and SYDVKM. The CDR3 extends over 11 amino acids. DNA of the CDR3: TGTGCCACCTCCACAAACTATGGCTACACCTTC. Translated: CATSTNYGYTF.

V is TRBV6-5 and J is TRBJ2-7; TRBD2 matches 7 bases. V shed 0 bases, J shed 1 base, and the junction held 6 bases outside the gene matches. This CDR3 region has 16 residues. The germline gives CDR1 MNHEY, CDR2 SVGAGI. DNA of the CDR3: TGTGCCAGCAGTTACTCGAGTCCAGCGGGATCCTACGAGCAGTACTTC. This gives the protein CASSYSSPAGSYEQYF.

The V and J genes are TRBV2 and TRBJ1-1; D unresolved. V was cut by 7 bases and J by 6 bases, with 15 bases left in between. The CDR3 is 13 residues long. The germline gives CDR1 SNHLY, CDR2 FYNNEI. CDR3 sequence: CASNLQASSEAFF. In DNA form, the CDR3 reads TGTGCCAGCAATTTACAAGCGAGCTCTGAAGCTTTCTTT.

V gene TRBV27 combines with J gene TRBJ2-7, with TRBD2 matching 8 bases. Germline CDR1 and CDR2: MNHEY and SMNVEV (reference sequence). This CDR3 is built from 15 residues. Germline trimming cut 6 bases from V and 6 bases from J; bases unmatched to any gene: 13. The CDR3 sequence: CASSSAGAGDSEQYF. CDR3 nucleotide sequence: TGTGCCAGCAGCTCCGCCGGAGCGGGAGACAGCGAGCAGTACTTC.

This chain connects TRBV28 to TRBJ1-5, with D possibly being TRBD1 (5 bases). The CDR3 has 17 residues. Trimming left V 2 bases short and J 2 bases short, with 16 bases between. In germline, CDR1 is MDHEN, CDR2 SYDVKM. The CDR3 sequence is CASSLNAGWTGNQPQHF. CDR3 sequence (DNA): TGTGCCAGCAGTTTAAACGCAGGGTGGACGGGCAATCAGCCCCAGCATTTT.

The chain employs TRBV12-5 and TRBJ2-2; tentatively, D is TRBD1 (5 bases). V was trimmed by 6 bases and J by 7 bases, leaving 9 bases between them. The CDR3 is made up of 12 amino acids. Germline CDR1 is LGHNT and CDR2 is FRNRAP. The CDR3 is CASGGQGGELFF. The CDR3 nucleotides read TGTGCTAGTGGGGGGCAAGGCGGGGAGCTGTTTTTT.

A note on this clone: Other DNA variants within this sample encode the same CDR3. This chain uses TRBV7-9 with TRBJ1-1; D ambiguous. Germline CDR1 SEHNR, CDR2 FQNEAQ (reference sequence). The CDR3 has 13 amino acids. Trimming pared 1 base from V and 3 bases from J, leaving 6 bases between. The DNA for the CDR3 is TGTGCCAGCAGCTTAGTAGTAGACACTGAAGCTTTCTTT. Encoded protein: CASSLVVDTEAFF.